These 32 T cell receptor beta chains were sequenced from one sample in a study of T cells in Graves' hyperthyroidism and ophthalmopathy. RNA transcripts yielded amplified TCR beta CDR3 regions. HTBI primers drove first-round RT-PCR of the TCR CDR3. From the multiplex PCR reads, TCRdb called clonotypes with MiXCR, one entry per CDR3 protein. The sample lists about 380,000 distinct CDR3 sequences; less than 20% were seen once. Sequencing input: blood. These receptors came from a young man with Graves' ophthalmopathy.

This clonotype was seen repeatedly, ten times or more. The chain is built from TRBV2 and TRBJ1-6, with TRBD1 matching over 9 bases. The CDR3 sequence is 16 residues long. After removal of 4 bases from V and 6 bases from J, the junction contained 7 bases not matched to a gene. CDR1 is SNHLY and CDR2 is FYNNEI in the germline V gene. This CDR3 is CASSVEGQGGNSPLHF. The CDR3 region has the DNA TGTGCCAGCAGTGTAGAGGGACAGGGTGGTAATTCACCCCTCCACTTT.

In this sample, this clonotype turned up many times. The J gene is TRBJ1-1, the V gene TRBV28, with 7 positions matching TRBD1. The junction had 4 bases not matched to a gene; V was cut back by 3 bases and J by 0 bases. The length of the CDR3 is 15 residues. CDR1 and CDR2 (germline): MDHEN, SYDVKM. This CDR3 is CASSFSDRVNTEAFF. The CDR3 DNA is TGTGCCAGCAGTTTCTCCGACAGGGTGAACACTGAAGCTTTCTTT.

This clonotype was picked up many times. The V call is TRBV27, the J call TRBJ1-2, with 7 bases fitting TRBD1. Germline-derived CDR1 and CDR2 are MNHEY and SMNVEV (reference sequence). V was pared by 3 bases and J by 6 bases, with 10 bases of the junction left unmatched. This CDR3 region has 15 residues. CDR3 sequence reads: CASSFQGGSSDGYTF. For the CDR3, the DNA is TGTGCCAGCAGTTTCCAGGGGGGTTCCTCGGATGGCTACACCTTC.

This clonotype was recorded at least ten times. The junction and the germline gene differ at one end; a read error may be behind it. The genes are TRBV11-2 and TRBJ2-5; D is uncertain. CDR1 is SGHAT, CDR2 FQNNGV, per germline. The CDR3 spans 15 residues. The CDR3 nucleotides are TGTGCCAGCAGCTTTGAACTCCGCGACCAGGAGACCCAGTACTTC. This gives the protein CASSFELRDQETQYF.

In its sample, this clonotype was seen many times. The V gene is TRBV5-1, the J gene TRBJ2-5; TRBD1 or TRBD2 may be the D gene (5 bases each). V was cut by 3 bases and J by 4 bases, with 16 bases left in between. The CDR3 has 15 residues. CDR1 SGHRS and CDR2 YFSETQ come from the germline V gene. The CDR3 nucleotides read TGCGCCAGCAGCTCGGGACCGCAAGTGCGAGAGACCCAGTACTTC. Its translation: CASSSGPQVRETQYF. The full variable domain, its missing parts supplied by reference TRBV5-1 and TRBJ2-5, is KAGVTQTPRYLIKTRGQQVTLSCSPISGHRSVSWYQQTPGQGLQFLFEYFSETQRNKGNFPGRFSGRQFSNSRSEMNVSTLELGDSALYLCASSSGPQVRETQYFGPGTRLLVL.

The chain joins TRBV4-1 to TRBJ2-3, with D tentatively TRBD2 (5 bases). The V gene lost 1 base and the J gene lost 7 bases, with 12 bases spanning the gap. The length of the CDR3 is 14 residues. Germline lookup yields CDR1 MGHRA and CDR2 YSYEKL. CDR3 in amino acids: CASSQVARGNTQYF. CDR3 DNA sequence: TGCGCCAGCAGCCAAGTCGCCAGAGGGAATACGCAGTATTTT.

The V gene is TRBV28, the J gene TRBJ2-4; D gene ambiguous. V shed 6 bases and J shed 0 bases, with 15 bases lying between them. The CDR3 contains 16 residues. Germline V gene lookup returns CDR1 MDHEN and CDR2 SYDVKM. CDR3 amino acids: CASRAGLTLAKNIQYF. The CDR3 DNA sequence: TGTGCCAGCAGGGCCGGGCTAACACTAGCCAAAAACATTCAGTACTTC.

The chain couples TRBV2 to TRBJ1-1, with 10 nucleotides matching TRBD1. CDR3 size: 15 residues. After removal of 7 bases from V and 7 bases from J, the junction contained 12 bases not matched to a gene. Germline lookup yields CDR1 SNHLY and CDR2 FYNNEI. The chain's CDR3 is CASNVPADRGLEAFF. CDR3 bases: TGTGCCAGCAATGTGCCCGCCGACAGGGGGCTTGAAGCTTTCTTT.

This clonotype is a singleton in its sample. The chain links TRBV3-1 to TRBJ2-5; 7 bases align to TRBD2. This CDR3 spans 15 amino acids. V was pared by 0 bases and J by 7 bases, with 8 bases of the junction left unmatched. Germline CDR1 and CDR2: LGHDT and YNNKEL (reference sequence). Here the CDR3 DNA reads TGTGCCAGCAGCCAAGATTGGGAGGGGCGGGGGACCCAGTACTTC. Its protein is CASSQDWEGRGTQYF.

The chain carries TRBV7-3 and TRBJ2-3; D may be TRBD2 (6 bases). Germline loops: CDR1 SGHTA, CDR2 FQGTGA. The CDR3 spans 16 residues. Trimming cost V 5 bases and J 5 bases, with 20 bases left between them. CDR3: CASSQLRGEGGDTQYF. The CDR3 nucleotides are TGTGCCAGCAGCCAACTCCGGGGCGAGGGAGGAGATACGCAGTATTTT.

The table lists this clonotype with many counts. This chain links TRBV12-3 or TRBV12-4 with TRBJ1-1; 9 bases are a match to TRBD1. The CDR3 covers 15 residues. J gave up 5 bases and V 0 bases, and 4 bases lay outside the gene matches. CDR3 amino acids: CASSLARDRVTEAFF. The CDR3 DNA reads TGTGCCAGCAGTTTAGCCCGGGACAGGGTAACTGAAGCTTTCTTT.

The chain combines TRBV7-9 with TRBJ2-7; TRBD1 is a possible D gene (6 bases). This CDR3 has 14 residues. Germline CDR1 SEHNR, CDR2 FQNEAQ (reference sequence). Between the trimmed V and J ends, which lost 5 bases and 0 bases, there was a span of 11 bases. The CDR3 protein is CASSTDRSSYEQYF. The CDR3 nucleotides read TGTGCCAGCAGCACCGACAGGTCCTCCTACGAGCAGTACTTC.

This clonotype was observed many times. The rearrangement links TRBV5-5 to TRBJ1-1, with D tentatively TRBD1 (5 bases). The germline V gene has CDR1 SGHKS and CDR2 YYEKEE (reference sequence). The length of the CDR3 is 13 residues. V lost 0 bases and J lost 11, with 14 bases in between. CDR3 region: CASSLAGDRRAFF. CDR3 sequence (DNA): TGTGCCAGCAGCTTGGCGGGGGACCGGAGGGCTTTCTTT.

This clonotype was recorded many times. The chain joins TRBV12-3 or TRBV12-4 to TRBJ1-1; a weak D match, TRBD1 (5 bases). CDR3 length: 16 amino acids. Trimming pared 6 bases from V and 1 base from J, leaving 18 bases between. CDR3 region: CASRPWTGTANTEAFF. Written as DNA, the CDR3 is TGTGCCAGCAGACCCTGGACCGGGACGGCGAACACTGAAGCTTTCTTT.

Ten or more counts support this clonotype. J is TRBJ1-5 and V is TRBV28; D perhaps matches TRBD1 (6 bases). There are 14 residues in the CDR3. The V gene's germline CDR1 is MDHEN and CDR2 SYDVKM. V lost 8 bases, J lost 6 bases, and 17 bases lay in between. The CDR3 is CASLRGGKSQPQHF. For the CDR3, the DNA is TGTGCCAGCCTAAGGGGGGGTAAGAGTCAGCCCCAGCATTTT.

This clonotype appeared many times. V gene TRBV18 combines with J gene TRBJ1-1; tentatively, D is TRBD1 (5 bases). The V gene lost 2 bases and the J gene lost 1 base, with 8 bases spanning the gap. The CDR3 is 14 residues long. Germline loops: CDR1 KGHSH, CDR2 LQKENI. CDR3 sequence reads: CASSPNDRNTEAFF. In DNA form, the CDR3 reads TGTGCCAGCTCACCAAACGACAGGAACACTGAAGCTTTCTTT.

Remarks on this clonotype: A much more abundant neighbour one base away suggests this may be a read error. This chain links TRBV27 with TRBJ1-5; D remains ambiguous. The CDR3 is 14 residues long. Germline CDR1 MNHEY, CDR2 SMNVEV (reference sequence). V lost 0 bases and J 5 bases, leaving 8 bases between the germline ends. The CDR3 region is CASSLSSFDQPQHF. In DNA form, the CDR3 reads TGTGCCAGCAGTTTATCGTCTTTCGATCAGCCCCAGCATTTT.

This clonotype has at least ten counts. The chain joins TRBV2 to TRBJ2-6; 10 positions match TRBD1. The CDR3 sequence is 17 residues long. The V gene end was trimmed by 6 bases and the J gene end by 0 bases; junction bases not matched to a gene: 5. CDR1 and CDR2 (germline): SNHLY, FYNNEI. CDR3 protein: CASSGQGGSSGANVLTF. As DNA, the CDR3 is TGTGCCAGCAGCGGACAGGGGGGGAGCTCTGGGGCCAACGTCCTGACTTTC.

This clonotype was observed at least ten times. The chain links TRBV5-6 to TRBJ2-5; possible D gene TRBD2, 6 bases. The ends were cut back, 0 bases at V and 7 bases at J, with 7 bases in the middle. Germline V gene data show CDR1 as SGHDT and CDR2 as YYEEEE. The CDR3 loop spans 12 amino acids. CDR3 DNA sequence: TGTGCCAGCAGCTTGGGGGAGGTGACCCAGTACTTC. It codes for CASSLGEVTQYF.

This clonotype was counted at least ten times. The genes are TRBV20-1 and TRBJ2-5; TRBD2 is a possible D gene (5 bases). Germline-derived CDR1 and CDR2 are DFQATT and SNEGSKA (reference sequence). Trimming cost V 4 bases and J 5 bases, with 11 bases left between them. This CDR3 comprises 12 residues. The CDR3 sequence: CSATEVWETQYF. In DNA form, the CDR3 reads TGCAGTGCTACGGAGGTGTGGGAGACCCAGTACTTC.

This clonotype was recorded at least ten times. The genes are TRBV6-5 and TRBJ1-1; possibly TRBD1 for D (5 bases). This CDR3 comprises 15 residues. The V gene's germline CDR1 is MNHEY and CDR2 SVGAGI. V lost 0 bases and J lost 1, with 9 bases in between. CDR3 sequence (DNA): TGTGCCAGCAGTTACTCGGGACTGAAGAACACTGAAGCTTTCTTT. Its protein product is CASSYSGLKNTEAFF.

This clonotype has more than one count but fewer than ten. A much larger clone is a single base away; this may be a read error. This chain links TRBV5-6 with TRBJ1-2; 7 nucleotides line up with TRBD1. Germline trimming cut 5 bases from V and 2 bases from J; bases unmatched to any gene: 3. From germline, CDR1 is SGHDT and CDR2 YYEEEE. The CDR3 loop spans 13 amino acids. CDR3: CASREQGNYGYTF. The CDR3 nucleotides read TGTGCCAGCAGGGAACAGGGGAACTATGGCTACACCTTC.

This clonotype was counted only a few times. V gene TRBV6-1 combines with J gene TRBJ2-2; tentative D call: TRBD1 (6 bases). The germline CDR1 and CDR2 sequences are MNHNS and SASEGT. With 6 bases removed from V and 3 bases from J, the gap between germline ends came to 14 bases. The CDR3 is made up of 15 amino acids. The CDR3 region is CASSLWGPDTGELFF. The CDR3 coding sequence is TGTGCCAGCAGCCTGTGGGGGCCTGACACCGGGGAGCTGTTTTTT.

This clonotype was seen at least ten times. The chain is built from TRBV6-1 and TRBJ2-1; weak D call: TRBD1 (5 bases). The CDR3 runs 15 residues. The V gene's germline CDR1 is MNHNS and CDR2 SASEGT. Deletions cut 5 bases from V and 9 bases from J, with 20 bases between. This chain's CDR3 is CASSTQDTGITEQFF. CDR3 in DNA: TGTGCCAGCAGTACCCAGGACACCGGTATCACTGAGCAGTTCTTC.

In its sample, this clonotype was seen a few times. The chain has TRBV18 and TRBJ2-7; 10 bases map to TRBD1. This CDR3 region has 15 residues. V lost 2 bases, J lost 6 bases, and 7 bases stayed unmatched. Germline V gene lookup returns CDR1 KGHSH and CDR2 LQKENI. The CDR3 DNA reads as TGTGCCAGCTCACCATACGGGACAGGGGAGGGCGAGCAGTACTTC. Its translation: CASSPYGTGEGEQYF. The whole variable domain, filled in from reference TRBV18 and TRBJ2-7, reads NAGVMQNPRHLVRRRGQEARLRCSPMKGHSHVYWYRQLPEEGLKFMVYLQKENIIDESGMPKERFSAEFPKEGPSILRIQQVVRGDSAAYFCASSPYGTGEGEQYFGPGTRLTVT.

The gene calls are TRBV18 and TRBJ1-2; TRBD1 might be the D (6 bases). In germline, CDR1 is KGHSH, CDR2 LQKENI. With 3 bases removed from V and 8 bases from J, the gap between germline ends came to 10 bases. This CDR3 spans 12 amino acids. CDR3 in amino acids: CASSPQDSGYTF. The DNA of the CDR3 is TGTGCCAGCTCACCTCAGGACAGCGGCTACACCTTC.

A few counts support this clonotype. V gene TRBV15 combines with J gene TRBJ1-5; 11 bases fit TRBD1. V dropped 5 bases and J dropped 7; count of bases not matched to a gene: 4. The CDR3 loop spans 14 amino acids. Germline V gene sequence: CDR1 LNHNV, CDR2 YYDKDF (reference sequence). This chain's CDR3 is CATSLGQGGQPQHF. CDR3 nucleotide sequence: TGTGCCACCAGCCTGGGACAGGGGGGCCAGCCCCAGCATTTT.

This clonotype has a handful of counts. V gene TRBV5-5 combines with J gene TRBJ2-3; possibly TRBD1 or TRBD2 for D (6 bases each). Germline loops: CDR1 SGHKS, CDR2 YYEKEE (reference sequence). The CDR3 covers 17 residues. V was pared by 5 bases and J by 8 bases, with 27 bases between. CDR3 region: CASSPEVGGTRAITQYF. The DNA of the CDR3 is TGTGCCAGCAGTCCGGAAGTGGGCGGGACACGGGCCATTACGCAGTATTTT.

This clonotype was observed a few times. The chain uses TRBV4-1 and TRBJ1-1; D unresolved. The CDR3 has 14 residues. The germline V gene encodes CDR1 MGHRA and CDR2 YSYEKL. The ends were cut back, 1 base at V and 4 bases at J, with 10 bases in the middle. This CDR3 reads CASSQVYQGTEAFF. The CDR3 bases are TGCGCCAGCAGCCAAGTATACCAAGGCACTGAAGCTTTCTTT.

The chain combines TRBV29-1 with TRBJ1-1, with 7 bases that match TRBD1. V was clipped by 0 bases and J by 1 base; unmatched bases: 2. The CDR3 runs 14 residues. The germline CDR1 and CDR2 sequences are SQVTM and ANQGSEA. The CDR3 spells CSVEEGGTNTEAFF. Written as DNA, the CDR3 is TGCAGCGTTGAAGAAGGGGGCACGAACACTGAAGCTTTCTTT.

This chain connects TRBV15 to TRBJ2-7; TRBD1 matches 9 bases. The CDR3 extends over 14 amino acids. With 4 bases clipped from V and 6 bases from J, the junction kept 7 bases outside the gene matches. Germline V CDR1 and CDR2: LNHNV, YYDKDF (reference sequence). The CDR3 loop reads CATSMGQGRGEQYF. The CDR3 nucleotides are TGTGCCACCAGCATGGGACAGGGTAGGGGCGAGCAGTACTTC.

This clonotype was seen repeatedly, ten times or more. The CDR3 DNA is TGTGCCAGCACCCCTGAGGGGCAAGAGACCCAGTACTTC. It specifies CASTPEGQETQYF. This chain uses TRBV12-3 or TRBV12-4 with TRBJ2-5, with D perhaps matching TRBD1 or TRBD2 (5 bases each). V lost 7 bases and J 2 bases, leaving 11 bases between the germline ends. The CDR3 spans 13 residues.